Following are 8 T cell receptor beta chains from one sample sequenced in a study of CD8 T cells in ankylosing spondylitis. TCRdb independently ran MiXCR on the 5' RACE reads; one entry per CDR3 protein. The sample holds some 290,000 distinct CDR3 sequences; around 20% are singletons and the top ten take less than 9%. Material: blood, either unsorted or a sorted T cell fraction (not recorded which). The source is a male donor with ankylosing spondylitis or in good health (not recorded which).

This chain joins TRBV20-1 and TRBJ2-3, with D perhaps TRBD1 (5 bases). Trimming left V 2 bases short and J 0 bases short, with 12 bases between. Germline CDR1 is DFQATT and CDR2 is SNEGSKA (reference sequence). This CDR3 spans 15 amino acids. The CDR3 DNA is TGCAGTGCTAGAAGTCCGACAGAGAGCACAGATACGCAGTATTTT. It yields the protein CSARSPTESTDTQYF.

The chain has TRBV18 and TRBJ1-1; weak D call: TRBD1 (5 bases). CDR3 length: 14 amino acids. The germline V gene has CDR1 KGHSH and CDR2 LQKENI. The germline V and J ends were trimmed by 8 bases and 0 bases, with 13 bases remaining between them. The CDR3 here is CASRQTDLNTEAFF. The CDR3 region has the DNA TGTGCCAGCCGGCAGACAGATTTGAACACTGAAGCTTTCTTT.

This chain joins TRBV29-1 and TRBJ2-7; D uncertain. The CDR3 has 15 residues. From germline, CDR1 is SQVTM and CDR2 ANQGSEA. The V end lost 0 bases, the J end lost 5 bases, and 17 bases lay between the germline ends. CDR3 sequence reads: CSVEDLAGVWHEQYV. Written as DNA, the CDR3 is TGCAGCGTTGAAGATCTGGCTGGGGTGTGGCACGAGCAGTACGTC.

This clonotype was picked up a small number of times. The chain links TRBV24-1 to TRBJ2-2; TRBD1 matches at 7 bases. The CDR3 covers 16 residues. CDR1 KGHDR and CDR2 SFDVKD come from the germline V gene. J lost 7 bases, V lost 4 bases, and 11 bases had no gene match. The CDR3 sequence is CATSESGQNTNGELFF. The DNA of the CDR3 is TGTGCCACCAGTGAGTCGGGACAGAACACCAACGGGGAGCTGTTTTTT.

This clonotype has more than one count but fewer than ten. The V gene is TRBV11-2, the J gene TRBJ2-1, with 7 bases lining up with TRBD2. From germline, CDR1 is SGHAT and CDR2 FQNNGV. This CDR3 has 19 amino acids. V gave up 4 bases and J gave up 2 bases; unmatched junction bases: 17. This CDR3 is CASSSHRDRTGTTYNEQFF. Here the CDR3 DNA reads TGTGCCAGCAGCTCTCATCGGGATAGAACCGGGACTACCTACAATGAGCAGTTCTTC.

With regard to this clonotype: Its ends do not fully match the called genes, so a read error is possible. The chain couples TRBV28 to TRBJ2-3, with TRBD2 matching 7 bases. CDR3 length: 15 residues. Germline loops: CDR1 MDHEN, CDR2 SYDVKM. In DNA form, the CDR3 reads TGTGCCAGCAGTGGCGCGGGCGGGAGCAGAGATACGCAGTATTTT. Translation gives CASSGAGGSRDTQYF.

This clonotype was observed a few times. J is TRBJ1-5 and V is TRBV6-1; 8 positions agree with TRBD1. The CDR3 has 15 amino acids. The germline V gene encodes CDR1 MNHNS and CDR2 SASEGT. Losses at the gene ends were 4 bases for V and 10 bases for J; bases not matched to a gene: 12. CDR3 DNA: TGTGCCAGCAGTGGAGCAGGGGGCACGGTCTTACCCCAGCATTTT. Translating it yields CASSGAGGTVLPQHF.

V gene TRBV5-1 combines with J gene TRBJ1-3; D call uncertain. Trimming removed 4 bases at V and 2 bases at J, with 10 bases between. CDR1 is SGHRS, CDR2 YFSETQ, per germline. The CDR3 sequence is 14 residues long. This CDR3 reads CASSPGQAGNTIYF. The CDR3 DNA sequence: TGCGCCAGCAGCCCTGGCCAGGCTGGAAACACCATATATTTT.